The T cell receptor (beta chain) under discussion was sequenced for a study of T cell repertoires in cytomegalovirus infection. Study-level background: CMV epitopes, recently identified HLA-C-restricted and well-studied HLA-B-restricted, were used. Based on public TCR beta signatures, there were indications of CMV infection and of a matching HLA type.

Comment on this clonotype: Its target is unknown.

Overall study results and limits: The ex vivo response was dominated by HLA-C-restricted CMV-specific TCR beta clonotypes.

CDR1 and CDR2 (germline): KGHSH, LQKENI. J lost 2 bases, V lost 1 base, and 10 bases had no gene match. CDR3 length: 19 residues. TCRdb re-called the reads with MiXCR, one entry per CDR3 protein. Among some 500,000 distinct CDR3 sequences listed, 40% were seen once. The origin of this receptor is a human donor in good health (CMV status not recorded). Some clones in this sample may be carry-over from other donors' samples. The J gene is TRBJ2-1, the V gene TRBV18, with TRBD2 identical over 11 bases. The sequencing used cultured PBMCs, collected from culture after CMV antigen stimulation. The CDR3 DNA is TGTGCCAGCTCACCACTCTTTTCTAGCGGGGGGAAGACCTACAATGAGCAGTTCTTC. It translates to CASSPLFSSGGKTYNEQFF.